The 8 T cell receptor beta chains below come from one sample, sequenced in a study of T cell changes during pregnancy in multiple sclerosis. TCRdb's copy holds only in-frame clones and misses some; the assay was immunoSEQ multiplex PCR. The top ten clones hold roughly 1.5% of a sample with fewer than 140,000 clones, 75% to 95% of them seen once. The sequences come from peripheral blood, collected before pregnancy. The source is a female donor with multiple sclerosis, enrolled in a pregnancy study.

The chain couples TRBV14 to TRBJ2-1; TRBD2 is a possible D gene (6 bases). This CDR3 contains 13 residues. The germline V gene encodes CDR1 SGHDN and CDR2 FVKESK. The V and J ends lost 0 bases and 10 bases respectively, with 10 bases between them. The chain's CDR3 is CASSQDLGGEQFF. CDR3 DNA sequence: TGTGCCAGCAGCCAAGATCTCGGGGGAGAGCAGTTCTTC.

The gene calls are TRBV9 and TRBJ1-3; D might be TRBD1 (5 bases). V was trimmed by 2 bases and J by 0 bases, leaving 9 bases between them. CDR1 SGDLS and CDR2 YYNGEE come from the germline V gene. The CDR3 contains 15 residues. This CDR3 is CASSVGQISGNTIYF. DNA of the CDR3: TGTGCCAGCAGCGTGGGGCAGATCTCTGGAAACACCATATATTTT.

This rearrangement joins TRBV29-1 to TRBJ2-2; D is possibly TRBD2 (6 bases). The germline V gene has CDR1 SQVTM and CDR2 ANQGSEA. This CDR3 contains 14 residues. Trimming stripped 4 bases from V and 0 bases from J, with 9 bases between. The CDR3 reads CSVGTNANTGELFF. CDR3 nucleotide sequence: TGCAGCGTTGGGACTAACGCGAACACCGGGGAGCTGTTTTTT.

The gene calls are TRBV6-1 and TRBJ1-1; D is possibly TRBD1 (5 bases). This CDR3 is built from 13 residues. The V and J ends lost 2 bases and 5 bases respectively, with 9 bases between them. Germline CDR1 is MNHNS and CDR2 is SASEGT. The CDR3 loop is CASSENGGTEAFF. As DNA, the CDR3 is TGTGCCAGCAGTGAAAATGGGGGGACTGAAGCTTTCTTT.

The CDR3 DNA sequence: TGTGCCATCAGTCCCGGACTAGCGGGAGGGACCTTAGCCAAAAACATTCAGTACTTC. Its translation is CAISPGLAGGTLAKNIQYF. This chain joins TRBV10-3 and TRBJ2-4; the match to TRBD2 covers 15 bases. The CDR3 runs 19 residues. The germline gives CDR1 ENHRY, CDR2 SYGVKD. V trimming: 5 bases; J trimming: 0 bases; junction bases outside the gene matches: 8.

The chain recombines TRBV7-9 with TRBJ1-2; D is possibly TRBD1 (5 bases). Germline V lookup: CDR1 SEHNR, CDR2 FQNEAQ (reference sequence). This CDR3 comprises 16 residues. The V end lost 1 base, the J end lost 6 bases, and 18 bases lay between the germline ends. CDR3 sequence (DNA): TGTGCCAGCAGCTTAGGAATGGAGGGGATGGTAGATGGCTACACCTTC. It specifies CASSLGMEGMVDGYTF.

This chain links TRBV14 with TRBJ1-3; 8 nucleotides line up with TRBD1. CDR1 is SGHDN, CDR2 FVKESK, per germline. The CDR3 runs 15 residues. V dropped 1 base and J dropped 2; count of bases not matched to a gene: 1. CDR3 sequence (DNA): TGTGCCAGCAGCCAAGCAGGGGGCACTGGAAACACCATATATTTT. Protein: CASSQAGGTGNTIYF.

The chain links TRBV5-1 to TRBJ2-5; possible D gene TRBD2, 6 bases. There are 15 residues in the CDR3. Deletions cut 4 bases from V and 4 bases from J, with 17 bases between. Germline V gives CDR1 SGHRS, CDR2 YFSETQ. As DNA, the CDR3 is TGCGCCAGCAGCGTACGGGGGTCCCTCATAGAGACCCAGTACTTC. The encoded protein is CASSVRGSLIETQYF.